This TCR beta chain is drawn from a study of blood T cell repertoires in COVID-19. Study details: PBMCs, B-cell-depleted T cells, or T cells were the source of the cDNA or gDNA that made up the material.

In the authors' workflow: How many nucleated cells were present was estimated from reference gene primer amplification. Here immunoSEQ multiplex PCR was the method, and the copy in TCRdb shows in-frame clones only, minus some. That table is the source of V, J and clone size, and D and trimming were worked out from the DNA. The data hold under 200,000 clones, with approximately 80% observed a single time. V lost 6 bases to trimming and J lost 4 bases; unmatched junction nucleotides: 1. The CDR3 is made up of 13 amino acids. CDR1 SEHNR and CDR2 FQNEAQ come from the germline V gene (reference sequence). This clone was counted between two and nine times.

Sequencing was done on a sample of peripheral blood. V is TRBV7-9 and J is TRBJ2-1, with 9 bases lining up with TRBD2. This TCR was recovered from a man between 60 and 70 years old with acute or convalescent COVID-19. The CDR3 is CASRLAGYNEQFF. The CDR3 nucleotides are TGTGCCAGCAGGCTAGCGGGGTACAATGAGCAGTTCTTC.